Listed below are T cell receptor beta chains from one sample, sequenced in a study of shared clonotypes between healthy human individuals. Only in-frame clones appear in the TCRdb table, and some are missing; sequencing was by immunoSEQ multiplex PCR. Of hundreds of thousands of clones listed, approximately 96% are singletons. The sequencing sample was made of naive CD8+ T cells sorted from blood. These receptors came from a woman in her 30s in good health. The CDR3 runs from the conserved cysteine through the conserved F or W. Each record gives: V gene, clone size, J gene, CDR3 protein. Size tells how often a clone was seen (once, few, many) or the class of an expanded clone, and some rows leave it out.

TRBV27	.	TRBJ1-6	CASSFIGNSPLHF
TRBV28	.	TRBJ1-1	CASSPTGLGTEAFF
TRBV19	.	TRBJ1-1	CASSDRDGGNTEAFF
TRBV6-5	.	TRBJ1-2	CASSYSEGLGYGYTF
TRBV6-5	.	TRBJ1-5	CASSYSGRDNQPQHF
TRBV6-5	.	TRBJ2-7	CASSFGTGLREQYF
TRBV6-1	.	TRBJ1-2	CASSGTGEGYTF
TRBV10-2	.	TRBJ1-2	CASSESGRPRTNGYTF
TRBV10-2	.	TRBJ2-1	CASSATSYNEQFF
TRBV11-1	.	TRBJ2-7	CASSYGPLYEQYF
TRBV19	.	TRBJ2-1	CASSMRQGWYNEQFF
TRBV4-2	.	TRBJ2-1	CASSQGRKGDEQFF
TRBV29-1	.	TRBJ2-7	CSVVPGVGDEQYF
TRBV15	.	TRBJ1-1	CATSGGTGNTEAFF
TRBV6-6	.	TRBJ2-1	CASSYAAGGAYNEQFF
TRBV25-1	.	TRBJ2-1	CASSERQFNEQFF
TRBV27	once	TRBJ2-1	CASSLSGAVYNEQFF
TRBV6-1	.	TRBJ1-2	CASSEAQGAYGYTF
TRBV2	once	TRBJ2-3	CASSERAGAGTDTQYF
TRBV28	.	TRBJ2-7	CASIPGTGVPYEQYF
TRBV4-1	.	TRBJ1-2	CASSQGASGSNYGYTF
TRBV2	.	TRBJ2-5	CASRGVENWETQYF